A single count supports the clone carrying this TCR beta chain. Assay: immunoSEQ multiplex PCR; the TCRdb copy retains only in-frame clones and omits some. The repertoire holds roughly 180,000 clones, 94% seen once, with 0.64% in the top ten. Per germline, CDR1 ENHRY and CDR2 SYGVKD. The germline V and J ends were trimmed by 0 bases and 5 bases, with 16 bases remaining between them. The CDR3 consists of 16 residues. The record originates from a study of T cell responses to AZD1222 COVID-19 vaccine. V gene TRBV10-3 combines with J gene TRBJ2-5; a weak D match, TRBD2 (6 bases). Specimen: peripheral blood, collected on day 0 of AZD1222 vaccination. The origin of this receptor is an adult in good health. The CDR3 DNA reads as TGTGCCATCAGTGAGTCGGGCGGGAAAGGTCGGGAGACCCAGTACTTC. Translating gives CAISESGGKGRETQYF.